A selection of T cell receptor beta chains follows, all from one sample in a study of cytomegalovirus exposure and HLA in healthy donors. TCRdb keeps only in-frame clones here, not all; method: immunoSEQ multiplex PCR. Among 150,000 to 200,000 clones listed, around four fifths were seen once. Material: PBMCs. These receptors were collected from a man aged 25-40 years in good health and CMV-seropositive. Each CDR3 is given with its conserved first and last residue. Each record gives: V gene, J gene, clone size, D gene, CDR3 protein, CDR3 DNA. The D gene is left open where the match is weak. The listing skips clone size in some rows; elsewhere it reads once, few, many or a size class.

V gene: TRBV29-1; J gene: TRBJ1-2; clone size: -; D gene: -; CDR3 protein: CSVPGTNYGYTF; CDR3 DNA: TGCAGCGTTCCCGGGACTAACTATGGCTACACCTTC
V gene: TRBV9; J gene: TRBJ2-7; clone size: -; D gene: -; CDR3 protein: CASSEGSLAYEQYF; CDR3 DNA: TGTGCCAGCAGCGAGGGGTCCCTTGCCTACGAGCAGTACTTC
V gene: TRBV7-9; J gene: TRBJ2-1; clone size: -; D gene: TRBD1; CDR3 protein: CASSLPIGTGGNEQFF; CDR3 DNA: TGTGCCAGCAGCTTACCCATCGGGACAGGGGGCAATGAGCAGTTCTTC
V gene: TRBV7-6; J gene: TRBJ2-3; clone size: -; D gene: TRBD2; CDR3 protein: CASSLPPGGSTDTQYF; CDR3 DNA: TGTGCCAGCAGCTTACCCCCGGGGGGAAGCACAGATACGCAGTATTTT
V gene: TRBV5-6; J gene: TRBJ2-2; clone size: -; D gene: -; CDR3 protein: CASSQTSEHSLGELFF; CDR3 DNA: TGTGCCAGCAGCCAGACGAGCGAACACTCACTGGGGGAGCTGTTTTTT
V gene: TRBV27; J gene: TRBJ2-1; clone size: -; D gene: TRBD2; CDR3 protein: CASSFWAGGQQQGLNEQFF; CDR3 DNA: TGTGCCAGCAGTTTTTGGGCGGGGGGGCAACAGCAGGGCTTAAATGAGCAGTTCTTC
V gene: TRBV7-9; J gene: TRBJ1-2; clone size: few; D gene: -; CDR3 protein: CASSPRFAGGNTF; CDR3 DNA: -
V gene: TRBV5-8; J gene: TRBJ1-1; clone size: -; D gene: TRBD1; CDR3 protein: CASSWDRGRTEAFF; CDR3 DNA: TGTGCCAGCAGCTGGGACAGGGGGCGCACTGAAGCTTTCTTT
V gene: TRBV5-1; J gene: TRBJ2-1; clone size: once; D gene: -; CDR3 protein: CASSSGINEQFF; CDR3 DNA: TGCGCCAGCAGCTCCGGGATAAATGAGCAGTTCTTC
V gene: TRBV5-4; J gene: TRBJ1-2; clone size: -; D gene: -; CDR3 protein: CASSHSRGVGYGYTF; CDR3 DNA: TGTGCCAGCAGCCATTCCCGGGGGGTTGGCTATGGCTACACCTTC
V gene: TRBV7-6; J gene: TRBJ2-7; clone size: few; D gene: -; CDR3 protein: CASSLVPLPGEQYF; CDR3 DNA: TGTGCCAGCAGCTTAGTCCCCCTACCCGGCGAGCAGTACTTC